A single TCR beta chain is shown here with its context. It lacks a known antigen. Base quality data are lacking; no much larger clone is found one base away. The source of the sample is a study of OX40 agonist ivuxolimab in advanced cancers. Concerning the study at large: Ivuxolimab, which targeted the costimulatory receptor OX40 (CD134), was an agonistic, fully human IgG2 monoclonal antibody. Peripheral TCRbeta sequencing was intended to test whether TCR sequence diversity was altered and clonal T-cell expansion was caused by ivuxolimab. Prior anti-PD-1, anti-PD-L1 or anti-CTLA-4 therapy was permitted, and checkpoint inhibitors had been received by less than 45% of dose-escalation patients. Of the 50 to 55 dose-escalation patients, hepatocellular carcinoma was present in about 20, melanoma in about 15, renal cell carcinoma in 9 and head and neck cancer in 9. Intravenous ivuxolimab was administered to patients every 2 weeks at six dose levels: 0.01, 0.1, 0.3, 1.5, 3 and 10 mg/kg. The monotherapy dose-escalation portion (N ≈ 56 patients) of the phase I ivuxolimab trial is reported in the paper. Three dose-escalation patients achieved partial responses, one with hepatocellular carcinoma and two with cutaneous melanoma. In the dose-escalation cohort, 82.7% of patients were male, and the mean age was around 60 years, with a range of roughly 23 to 85. Overall study results and their limits: Clonal expansion of both CD4+ and CD8+ blood T cells was observed from baseline to week 6 at doses 0.1 to 3.0 mg/kg. After ivuxolimab, expanded clones were on average more numerous among CD8+ T cells than among CD4+ T cells. Low levels of normalized T-cell clonal expansion were also shown by some nonresponding patients. In the 0.1-3.0 mg/kg groups, partial responders were among the patients with the lowest normalized peripheral clonal expansion, particularly in CD8+ T cells. The antigen specificity of the clonally expanded peripheral T cells was not determined.

Genomic DNA was isolated from the sorted cells so that the TCRbeta CDR3 region could be sequenced. The immunoSEQ Assay was used for sequencing of TCRbeta CDR3 regions. The clones in this table, taken by TCRdb from immuneACCESS, are in-frame only. Not every clone is retained; where verified, under half of the shortfall comes from an unresolved V gene, and the cause of the rest is unknown. Here the sample has 95,000 or so clones; 92% occur a single time. The biggest ten clones account for roughly 0.5% of the sample. Patients with autoimmune disease history or receiving systemic immunosuppression were excluded from the trial. Peripheral blood for TCR sequencing was drawn from every dose cohort at baseline, at cycle 4 day 1 and at cycle 7 day 1. Samples came from an open-label, multicenter, first-in-human phase I dose-escalation trial of ivuxolimab. The trial enrolled adults with locally advanced or metastatic head and neck squamous cell, hepatocellular, melanoma or renal cell carcinoma. Before TCR sequencing, CD4+ T cells and CD8+ T cells from peripheral blood were sorted into separate populations.

This TCR derives from an adult with an advanced solid tumor such as melanoma, head and neck, liver or kidney cancer. Sequences were derived from CD4+ or CD8+ T cells sorted from blood, sampled in a trial of the OX40 agonist ivuxolimab.

The CDR3 region reads CASSYARYGYTF. The nucleotide sequence is TGTGCCAGCAGTTACGCCCGCTATGGCTACACCTTC. The rearranged segments are TRBV6-6 and TRBJ1-2; confidence is insufficient to name the D gene. Trimming removed 2 bases from V and 4 bases from J, leaving 5 bases between the germline ends. Spanning cysteine to phenylalanine, the CDR3 consists of 12 amino acids. Only the CDR3 DNA is retained, 36 bases long and in frame from the first base. The germline V gene (reference sequence) supplies CDR1 MNHNY and CDR2 SVGAGI.